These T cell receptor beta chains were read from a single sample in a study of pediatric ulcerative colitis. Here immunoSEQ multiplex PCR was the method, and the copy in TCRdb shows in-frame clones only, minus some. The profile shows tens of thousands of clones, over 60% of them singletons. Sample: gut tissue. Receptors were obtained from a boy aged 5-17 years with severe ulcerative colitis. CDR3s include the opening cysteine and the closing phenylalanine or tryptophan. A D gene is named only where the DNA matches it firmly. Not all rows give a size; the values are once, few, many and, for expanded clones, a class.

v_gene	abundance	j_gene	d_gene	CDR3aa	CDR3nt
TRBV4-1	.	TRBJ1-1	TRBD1	CASSQDFRGWTEAFF	TGCGCCAGCAGCCAAGATTTCAGGGGGTGGACTGAAGCTTTCTTT
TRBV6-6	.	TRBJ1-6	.	CASSLGRLNSPLHF	TGTGCCAGCAGTTTGGGACGGTTAAATTCACCCCTCCACTTT
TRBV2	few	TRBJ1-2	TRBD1	CAASRWAGGRYGYTF	TGTGCCGCTAGCCGTTGGGCAGGGGGGCGGTATGGCTACACCTTC
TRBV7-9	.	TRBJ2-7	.	CASSLGGLSSYEQYF	TGTGCCAGCAGCTTAGGGGGACTTAGCTCCTACGAGCAGTACTTC
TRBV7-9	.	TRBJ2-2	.	CASSNGRAGELFF	TGTGCCAGCAGCAACGGGCGGGCCGGGGAGCTGTTTTTT
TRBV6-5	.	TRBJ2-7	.	CASTPRASYEQYF	TGTGCCAGCACTCCCCGGGCCTCCTACGAGCAGTACTTC
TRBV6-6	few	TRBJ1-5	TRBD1	CASSYETGGFWQPQHF	TGTGCCAGCAGTTACGAGACAGGGGGTTTCTGGCAGCCCCAGCATTTT
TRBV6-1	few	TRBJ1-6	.	CASSDQGYNSPLHF	TGTGCCAGCAGTGACCAAGGCTATAATTCACCCCTCCACTTT
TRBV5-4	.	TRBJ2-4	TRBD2	CASSLAGGGPAKNIQYF	TGTGCCAGCAGCTTGGCCGGCGGGGGACCAGCCAAAAACATTCAGTACTTC
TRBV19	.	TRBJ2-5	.	CASSIRGSGGPETQYF	TGTGCCAGTAGTATAAGGGGGTCAGGTGGTCCAGAGACCCAGTACTTC
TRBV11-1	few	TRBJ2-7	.	CASSPNTYEQYF	TGTGCCAGCAGCCCTAACACCTACGAGCAGTACTTC
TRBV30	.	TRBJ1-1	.	CAWIFRVGTEAFF	TGTGCCTGGATCTTTAGGGTTGGCACTGAAGCTTTCTTT
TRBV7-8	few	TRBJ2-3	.	CASSLETASTDTQYF	TGTGCCAGCAGCTTAGAAACGGCAAGCACAGATACGCAGTATTTT
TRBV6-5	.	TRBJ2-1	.	CASSYGGPTPYNEQFF	TGTGCCAGCAGTTACGGGGGGCCAACCCCTTACAATGAGCAGTTCTTC
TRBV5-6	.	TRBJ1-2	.	CASSYNRVSPSF	TGTGCCAGCAGCTACAACAGGGTGTCGCCATCGTTC
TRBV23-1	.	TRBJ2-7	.	CASSQWFWDGISYEQYF	TGCGCCAGCAGTCAATGGTTCTGGGACGGAATTTCCTACGAGCAGTACTTC
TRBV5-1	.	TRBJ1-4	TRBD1	CASSPTGTGWEKLFF	TGCGCCAGCAGTCCGACCGGGACAGGTTGGGAAAAACTGTTTTTT
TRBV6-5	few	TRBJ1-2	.	CASSSPLAGLYGYTF	TGTGCCAGCAGTTCCCCCCTCGCGGGGCTCTATGGCTACACCTTC
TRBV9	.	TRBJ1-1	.	CASSGYSDPTEAFF	TGTGCCAGCAGCGGATACAGCGACCCCACTGAAGCTTTCTTT
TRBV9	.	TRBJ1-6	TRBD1	CASSVGSGDSSYNSPLHF	TGTGCCAGCAGCGTGGGCTCGGGGGACAGCTCCTATAATTCACCCCTCCACTTT
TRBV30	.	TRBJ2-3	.	CASRVGDTQYF	TGTGCCAGCAGGGTAGGCGATACGCAGTATTTT
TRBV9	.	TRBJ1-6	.	CASTGILSPLHF	TGTGCCAGCACAGGAATCCTGTCACCCCTCCACTTT
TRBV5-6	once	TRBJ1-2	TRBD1	CASSSTLVWGQREGYTF	TGTGCCAGCAGCTCAACGCTGGTGTGGGGACAGAGGGAGGGCTACACCTTC
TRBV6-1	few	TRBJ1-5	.	CASSVVSGGNQPQHF	TGTGCCAGCAGTGTTGTGTCAGGGGGCAATCAGCCCCAGCATTTT
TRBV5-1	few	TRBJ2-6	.	CASSLGNANSGANVLTF	TGCGCCAGCAGCTTGGGCAACGCCAACTCTGGGGCCAACGTCCTGACTTTC
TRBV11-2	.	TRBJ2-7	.	CASSSRGGRYEQYF	TGTGCCAGCAGCTCACGCGGGGGCAGGTACGAGCAGTACTTC
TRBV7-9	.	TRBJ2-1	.	CASSSGDIRFF	TGTGCCAGCAGCTCGGGGGACATTAGGTTCTTC
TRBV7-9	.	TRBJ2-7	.	CASSPGPSYEQYF	TGTGCCAGCAGCCCCGGGCCATCCTACGAGCAGTACTTC
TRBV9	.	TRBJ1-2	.	CASSATSAGDYGYTF	TGTGCCAGCAGCGCGACAAGCGCAGGGGACTATGGCTACACCTTC
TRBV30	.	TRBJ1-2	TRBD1	CALEPDREGGYTF	TGTGCCTTGGAACCGGACAGGGAGGGGGGCTACACCTTC
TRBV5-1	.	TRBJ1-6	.	CASSLEAGQDSPLHF	TGCGCCAGCAGCTTGGAGGCAGGGCAAGATTCACCCCTCCACTTT
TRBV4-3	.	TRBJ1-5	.	CASSQGGGANQPQHF	TGCGCCAGCAGCCAAGGTGGGGGGGCCAATCAGCCCCAGCATTTT
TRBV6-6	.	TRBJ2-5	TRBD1	CASGPMTGGKETQYF	TGTGCCAGCGGACCGATGACAGGGGGCAAAGAGACCCAGTACTTC
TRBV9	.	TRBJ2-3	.	CASSVGGADTQYF	TGTGCCAGCAGCGTAGGTGGGGCAGATACGCAGTATTTT
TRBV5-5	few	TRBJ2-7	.	CASSFFVGSYEQYF	TGTGCCAGCAGCTTCTTTGTGGGCTCCTACGAGCAGTACTTC
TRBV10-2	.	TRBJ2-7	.	CAAQGQRGTYEQYF	TGCGCCGCCCAGGGGCAACGAGGTACCTACGAGCAGTACTTC
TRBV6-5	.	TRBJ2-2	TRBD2	CASSPGLVGELFF	TGTGCCAGCAGCCCGGGACTAGTGGGGGAGCTGTTTTTT
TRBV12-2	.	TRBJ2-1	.	CASRPKQGYQFF	TGTGCAAGTCGCCCGAAACAGGGGTACCAGTTCTTC
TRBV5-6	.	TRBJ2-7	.	CASSLQGYEQYF	TGTGCCAGCAGCTTGCAGGGCTACGAGCAGTACTTC
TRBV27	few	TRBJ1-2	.	CASQARGYGYTF	TGTGCCAGCCAGGCCAGGGGTTATGGCTACACCTTC
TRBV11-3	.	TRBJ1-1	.	CASSLPRGVQLRNTEAFF	TGTGCCAGCAGCTTACCTCGGGGGGTACAGCTTAGGAACACTGAAGCTTTCTTT
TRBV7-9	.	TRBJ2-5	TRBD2	CASSSWTSRGETQYF	TGTGCCAGCAGCTCGTGGACTAGTCGCGGAGAGACCCAGTACTTC
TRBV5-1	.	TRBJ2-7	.	CASSPGGPSYEQYF	TGCGCCAGCAGCCCCGGGGGCCCCTCCTACGAGCAGTACTTC
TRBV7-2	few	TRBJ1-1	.	CASSFDSGNTEAFF	TGTGCCAGCAGTTTCGACAGTGGGAACACTGAAGCTTTCTTT
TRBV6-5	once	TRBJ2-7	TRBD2	CASSLSGVASEQYF	TGTGCCAGCAGCCTTAGCGGGGTAGCGTCCGAGCAGTACTTC
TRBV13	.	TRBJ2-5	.	CASSLGLRAQYF	TGTGCCAGCAGCTTAGGTTTAAGGGCCCAGTACTTC
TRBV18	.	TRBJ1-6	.	CASSPRPGEGSPLHF	TGTGCCAGCTCACCCCGCCCCGGAGAAGGATCACCCCTCCACTTT
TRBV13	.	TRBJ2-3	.	CASSTGTLTLADTQYF	TGTGCCAGCAGCACGGGGACTTTAACCCTGGCAGATACGCAGTATTTT
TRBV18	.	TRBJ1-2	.	CASSPSQDSSIF	TGTGCCAGCTCACCCTCCCAGGACTCCTCCATCTTC
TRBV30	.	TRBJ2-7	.	CAWSSPGLSYEQYF	TGTGCCTGGAGTTCCCCGGGGCTCTCCTACGAGCAGTACTTC
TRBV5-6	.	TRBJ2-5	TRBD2	CASSPLAGGPGKETQYF	TGTGCCAGCAGCCCACTAGCGGGGGGGCCGGGTAAAGAGACCCAGTACTTC
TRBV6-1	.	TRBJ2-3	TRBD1	CASRRQGRTDTQYF	TGTGCCAGCCGAAGACAGGGGAGGACAGATACGCAGTATTTT
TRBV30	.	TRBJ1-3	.	CAWSMTISGNTIYF	TGTGCCTGGAGTATGACCATCTCTGGAAACACCATATATTTT
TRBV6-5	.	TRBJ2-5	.	CASKQLERETQYF	TGTGCCAGCAAACAACTAGAGAGAGAGACCCAGTACTTC